The 25 T cell receptor beta chains in this list originate from one sample, sequenced in a study of cytomegalovirus exposure and HLA in healthy donors. TCRdb's table, derived via immunoSEQ multiplex PCR, lists solely in-frame clones and lacks some. The sample holds about 130,000 clones, nearly 90% seen once. The sequenced sample consisted of PBMCs. The receptors derive from a woman between 18 and 30 years old in good health and CMV-seropositive.

This chain uses TRBV19 with TRBJ1-5; D possibly corresponds to TRBD1 (6 bases). The V end lost 3 bases, the J end lost 5 bases, and 17 bases lay between the germline ends. This CDR3 has 16 amino acids. Germline loops: CDR1 LNHDA, CDR2 SQIVND (reference sequence). The CDR3 DNA reads TGTGCCAGTAGTATCGCTGGGGGAGGGGGGCATCAGCCCCAGCATTTT. Protein: CASSIAGGGGHQPQHF.

This chain connects TRBV30 to TRBJ2-7; D possibly corresponds to TRBD2 (6 bases). The V gene's germline CDR1 is GTSNPN and CDR2 SVGIG (reference sequence). This CDR3 has 14 residues. The V and J ends lost 3 bases and 1 base respectively, with 13 bases between them. The CDR3 here is CAWRGGRGSYEQYF. The CDR3 nucleotides are TGTGCCTGGAGGGGCGGACGGGGGTCCTACGAGCAGTACTTC.

V gene TRBV15 combines with J gene TRBJ2-7, with unresolved D. The V and J ends lost 0 bases and 1 base respectively, with 7 bases between them. CDR3 length equals 14 residues. CDR1 is LNHNV and CDR2 is YYDKDF in the germline V gene (reference sequence). The CDR3 spells CATSREPRSYEQYF. In DNA form, the CDR3 reads TGTGCCACCAGCAGAGAGCCCAGGTCCTACGAGCAGTACTTC.

This clone came up a few times. The V call is TRBV9, the J call TRBJ1-3, with TRBD1 matching 7 bases. Germline-derived CDR1 and CDR2 are SGDLS and YYNGEE. The CDR3 totals 16 residues. Trimming at V came to 0 bases and at J to 0 bases, leaving 3 bases not matched to a gene. The CDR3 DNA reads as TGTGCCAGCAGCGTAGGAGGGACAGCCTCTGGAAACACCATATATTTT. Its translation: CASSVGGTASGNTIYF.

This clone was seen a handful of times. This rearrangement joins TRBV7-9 to TRBJ2-7; 10 positions match TRBD1. Germline-derived CDR1 and CDR2 are SEHNR and FQNEAQ (reference sequence). The CDR3 covers 14 residues. V lost 4 bases and J lost 4; bases outside the gene matches: 4. The CDR3 reads CASSSRTGGYEQYF. The CDR3 DNA is TGTGCCAGCAGCTCCCGGACAGGGGGGTACGAGCAGTACTTC.

The rearrangement joins TRBV19 to TRBJ2-7; 10 bases match TRBD1. With V trimmed by 3 bases and J by 6 bases, 8 bases remained unmatched. Germline CDR1 and CDR2: LNHDA and SQIVND (reference sequence). CDR3 size: 15 residues. In nucleotides, the CDR3 is TGTGCCAGTAGTATTCCCCGACAGGGGGCGGCCGAGCAGTACTTC. As protein: CASSIPRQGAAEQYF.

This clone was found a few times. The V gene is TRBV30, the J gene TRBJ1-1; the D is unclear. Germline CDR1 reads GTSNPN; CDR2 reads SVGIG (reference sequence). The CDR3 is made up of 10 amino acids. The V end lost 2 bases, the J end lost 8 bases, and 6 bases lay between the germline ends. In DNA form, the CDR3 reads TGTGCCTGGAGTCAGAAGGAAGCTTTCTTT. This sequence encodes CAWSQKEAFF.

V usage is TRBV5-6 and J usage is TRBJ2-1; weak D call: TRBD2 (7 bases). Trimming pared 6 bases from V and 6 bases from J, leaving 19 bases between. The V gene's germline CDR1 is SGHDT and CDR2 YYEEEE. The CDR3 spans 15 residues. The chain's CDR3 is CASIRGGGAPNEQFF. The CDR3 nucleotides are TGTGCCAGCATCCGCGGAGGGGGGGCCCCCAATGAGCAGTTCTTC.

The gene calls are TRBV19 and TRBJ2-3; a weak D match, TRBD1 (5 bases). Trimming removed 5 bases from V and 7 bases from J, with 13 bases in between. From germline, CDR1 is LNHDA and CDR2 SQIVND (reference sequence). The CDR3 spans 13 residues. As DNA, the CDR3 is TGTGCCAGTAGTCTCCAGGGCGACCATACGCAGTATTTT. Its translation: CASSLQGDHTQYF. The full variable domain, rest sourced from reference TRBV19 and TRBJ2-3, is DGGITQSPKYLFRKEGQNVTLSCEQNLNHDAMYWYRQDPGQGLRLIYYSQIVNDFQKGDIAEGYSVSREKKESFPLTVTSAQKNPTAFYLCASSLQGDHTQYFGPGTRLTVL.

The genes are TRBV27 and TRBJ1-1, with D possibly TRBD1 on 6 matching bases. The CDR3 totals 14 residues. Germline CDR1 reads MNHEY; CDR2 reads SMNVEV (reference sequence). Trimming took off 2 bases at V and 1 base at J, with 8 bases between the two ends. In DNA, the CDR3 is TGTGCCAGCAGTTTAAGGGGGGGGAACACTGAAGCTTTCTTT. Its translation is CASSLRGGNTEAFF.

This sequence joins TRBV10-2 and TRBJ2-7; D is unresolved. Germline V gene lookup returns CDR1 WSHSY and CDR2 SAAADI. CDR3 length: 13 amino acids. Trimming shortened V by 5 bases and J by 1 base, and 9 bases separated the two germline ends. This chain's CDR3 is CASSLSISYEQYF. CDR3 DNA: TGCGCCAGCAGTTTGAGCATTTCCTACGAGCAGTACTTC.

The rearrangement uses TRBV6-1 and TRBJ1-4; 8 bases agree with TRBD1. The CDR3 consists of 15 residues. Looked up from germline, CDR1 is MNHNS and CDR2 is SASEGT. After removal of 3 bases from V and 5 bases from J, the junction contained 5 bases not matched to a gene. This CDR3 is CASSDLQGENEKLFF. CDR3 nucleotides: TGTGCCAGCAGTGATCTACAGGGGGAGAATGAAAAACTGTTTTTT.

The chain couples TRBV6-1 to TRBJ2-2; TRBD2 might be the D (5 bases). Per the germline V gene, CDR1 is MNHNS and CDR2 is SASEGT. The V and J ends lost 0 bases and 5 bases respectively, with 16 bases between them. There are 17 residues in the CDR3. CDR3 nucleotide sequence: TGTGCCAGCAGTGAAGCGGGAGTGGTTTTTGGAACCGGGGAGCTGTTTTTT. It codes for CASSEAGVVFGTGELFF.

The CDR3 DNA sequence: TGTGCCATCAGTGCTAGGGACAGGGGGTCCGGGGAGCTGTTTTTT. The encoded protein is CAISARDRGSGELFF. This sequence joins TRBV10-3 and TRBJ2-2; 11 nucleotides agree with TRBD1. CDR1 and CDR2 from the germline V gene are ENHRY and SYGVKD. The CDR3 contains 15 residues. J gave up 6 bases and V 4 bases, and 4 bases lay outside the gene matches.

In this sample, this clone turned up once. The junction departs from the called germline gene at one end, perhaps through a read error. This rearrangement joins TRBV7-7 to TRBJ2-3; D is possibly TRBD1 (5 bases). The CDR3 has 14 residues. From germline, CDR1 is SSHAT and CDR2 FNYEAQ (reference sequence). CDR3 coding DNA: TGTGCTAGCAGCTTAACAGGTTTCACAGATACGCAGTATTTT. Translated: CASSLTGFTDTQYF. The full variable domain, rest sourced from reference TRBV7-7 and TRBJ2-3, is GAGVSQSPRYKVTKRGQDVTLRCDPISSHATLYWYQQALGQGPEFLTYFNYEAQPDKSGLPSDRFSAERPEGSISTLTIQRTEQRDSAMYRCASSLTGFTDTQYFGPGTRLTVL.

The genes are TRBV4-3 and TRBJ1-1; a weak D match, TRBD1 (5 bases). V dropped 1 base and J dropped 1 base, with 10 bases sitting between them. Germline-derived CDR1 and CDR2 are LGHNA and YSLEER. The CDR3 runs 15 residues. The CDR3 spells CASSQGTGENTEAFF. In nucleotides, the CDR3 is TGCGCCAGCAGCCAAGGAACGGGGGAGAACACTGAAGCTTTCTTT.

This clone was seen only a few times. This sequence joins TRBV5-1 and TRBJ1-2; 10 bases match TRBD1. Germline V lookup: CDR1 SGHRS, CDR2 YFSETQ. After removal of 0 bases from V and 6 bases from J, the junction contained 2 bases not matched to a gene. This CDR3 is 14 amino acids long. CDR3 protein: CASSLGQGAHGYTF. The CDR3 DNA reads as TGCGCCAGCAGCTTGGGACAGGGGGCGCATGGCTACACCTTC.

The rearrangement uses TRBV11-2 and TRBJ2-1, with 9 bases identical to TRBD2. This CDR3 comprises 15 residues. Germline V gene data show CDR1 as SGHAT and CDR2 as FQNNGV. The V gene end was trimmed by 3 bases and the J gene end by 0 bases; junction bases not matched to a gene: 0. The CDR3: CASSFSGGSYNEQFF. CDR3 DNA: TGTGCCAGCAGCTTTAGCGGGGGCTCCTACAATGAGCAGTTCTTC.

V is TRBV4-1 and J is TRBJ1-5, with 8 bases that match TRBD1. Per the germline V gene, CDR1 is MGHRA and CDR2 is YSYEKL. This CDR3 contains 16 residues. With V trimmed by 6 bases and J by 0 bases, 7 bases remained unmatched. The DNA of the CDR3 is TGCGCCAGCAGTAACCTTGGACAGGGTAGCAATCAGCCCCAGCATTTT. Its protein product is CASSNLGQGSNQPQHF.

This sequence joins TRBV10-3 and TRBJ1-1, with 8 bases aligning to TRBD1. The CDR3 is made up of 13 amino acids. J gave up 0 bases and V 8 bases, and 2 bases lay outside the gene matches. The germline V gene has CDR1 ENHRY and CDR2 SYGVKD. CDR3 protein: CAIRTGLNTEAFF. The DNA of the CDR3 is TGTGCCATCCGGACAGGGTTGAACACTGAAGCTTTCTTT.

The V call is TRBV28, the J call TRBJ2-2, with D hard to call. The germline gives CDR1 MDHEN, CDR2 SYDVKM. Trimming took 11 bases from V and 5 from J, leaving 12 bases between them. The CDR3 consists of 12 residues. The CDR3: CAGWSGTGELFF. CDR3 sequence (DNA): TGTGCCGGGTGGTCGGGTACCGGGGAGCTGTTTTTT.

This clone was seen only a few times. This chain joins TRBV4-2 and TRBJ2-1; 10 bases line up with TRBD2. CDR1 is LGHNA, CDR2 YNFKEQ, per germline. Germline trimming cut 4 bases from V and 2 bases from J; bases unmatched to any gene: 14. This CDR3 region has 19 residues. CDR3 residues: CASSLLPPTSGEPYNEQFF. Written as DNA, the CDR3 is TGTGCCAGCAGCCTCCTTCCCCCAACTAGCGGGGAACCCTACAATGAGCAGTTCTTC.

This chain's CDR3 is CASSPPNRGGEGYTF. Here the CDR3 DNA reads TGTGCCAGCAGTCCCCCGAACCGGGGGGGGGAGGGCTACACCTTC. The chain joins TRBV28 to TRBJ1-2; possible D gene TRBD1, 5 bases. CDR3 length equals 15 residues. Trimming removed 5 bases at V and 8 bases at J, with 21 bases between. The germline V gene has CDR1 MDHEN and CDR2 SYDVKM.

This chain links TRBV7-8 with TRBJ2-7, with D unresolved. The V end lost 1 base, the J end lost 0 bases, and 10 bases lay between the germline ends. Germline lookup yields CDR1 SGHVS and CDR2 FQNEAQ. The CDR3 is 15 residues long. This chain's CDR3 is CASSLVRLLSYEQYF. CDR3 DNA sequence: TGTGCCAGCAGCTTAGTGCGACTCCTCTCCTACGAGCAGTACTTC.

The rearrangement uses TRBV4-1 and TRBJ2-7, with D tentatively TRBD1 (5 bases). CDR1 and CDR2 from the germline V gene are MGHRA and YSYEKL. This CDR3 contains 13 residues. V lost 5 bases, J lost 4 bases, and 12 bases lay in between. The CDR3 sequence is CASSALTGYEQYF. CDR3 sequence (DNA): TGCGCCAGCAGCGCCCTAACAGGATACGAGCAGTACTTC.